This T cell receptor beta chain is drawn from a study of cytomegalovirus exposure and HLA in healthy donors. It was with 60 Vbeta and 13 Jbeta primers that the PCR ran. Sequencing used immunoSEQ multiplex PCR; TCRdb keeps in-frame clones, though not all of them. This repertoire shows over 90,000 clones, around 60% found once; its top ten account for approximately 4.3%. In the case of this clone: The junction departs from germline at one end; a sequencing error may be responsible.

The CDR3 is 11 amino acids. Germline values: CDR1 SGHRS, CDR2 YFSETQ. Sample: PBMCs. The rearrangement links TRBV5-1 to TRBJ2-2, with D possibly TRBD1 on 6 matching bases. The source of this sequence is a human donor in good health. The CDR3 DNA follows: TGCGCCAGCAGCTTGGAAGGGGGGCTGTTTTTT. This codes for CASSLEGGLFF.